This entry lists 18 T cell receptor beta chains sequenced from one sample in a study of graft-versus-host responses after intestinal transplantation. Here immunoSEQ multiplex PCR was the method, and the copy in TCRdb shows in-frame clones only, minus some. Of roughly 130,000 clones detected, nearly 95% appear once; the ten largest clones hold about 0.19%. Which antigens these TCRs recognize remains unknown. Sequenced material: unstimulated CD4+ T cells sorted from spleen or lymph node cells, taken before intestinal transplant. The receptor source for this set is a human donor who received an intestinal transplant.

This clone came up once. This chain links TRBV9 with TRBJ1-6; 7 bases agree with TRBD1. The V and J ends lost 4 bases and 10 bases, in that order; junction bases with no gene match: 8. There are 14 residues in the CDR3. Germline values: CDR1 SGDLS, CDR2 YYNGEE. Written as DNA, the CDR3 is TGTGCCAGCAGCCCCACGACAGGGCGATCACCCCTCCACTTT. Its protein product is CASSPTTGRSPLHF.

V gene TRBV28 combines with J gene TRBJ2-1; TRBD2 aligns across 7 bases. V shed 3 bases, J shed 9 bases, and the junction held 11 bases outside the gene matches. In germline, CDR1 is MDHEN, CDR2 SYDVKM. The CDR3 covers 15 residues. The CDR3 DNA sequence: TGTGCCAGCAGTTTCCCAGCGGGGATCCAAGGTGAGCAGTTCTTC. This gives the protein CASSFPAGIQGEQFF.

The rearrangement links TRBV11-2 to TRBJ1-2; 8 bases line up with TRBD1. CDR3 length: 14 residues. Germline V lookup: CDR1 SGHAT, CDR2 FQNNGV. J lost 4 bases, V lost 5 bases, and 6 bases had no gene match. The CDR3 coding sequence is TGTGCCAGCAGCAACCCGGACAGGGCCTATGGCTACACCTTC. Amino acid sequence: CASSNPDRAYGYTF.

The chain recombines TRBV4-1 with TRBJ1-5; TRBD1 matches at 7 bases. The germline V gene has CDR1 MGHRA and CDR2 YSYEKL. The CDR3 is made up of 15 amino acids. V gave up 3 bases and J gave up 6 bases; unmatched junction bases: 8. This chain's CDR3 is CASSHDTGEGQPQHF. The CDR3 DNA reads as TGCGCCAGCAGCCACGATACAGGGGAAGGTCAGCCCCAGCATTTT.

The V and J genes are TRBV14 and TRBJ1-1; 7 nucleotides agree with TRBD1. Germline loops: CDR1 SGHDN, CDR2 FVKESK. Trimming removed 1 base from V and 0 bases from J; junction bases left unmatched: 5. The length of the CDR3 is 16 residues. CDR3 coding DNA: TGTGCCAGCAGCCAAGGGCCCGGGACAGTGAACACTGAAGCTTTCTTT. This codes for CASSQGPGTVNTEAFF.

V and J are TRBV7-9 and TRBJ2-1; tentative D call: TRBD2 (5 bases). CDR3 size: 15 residues. The V end was cut by 5 bases, the J end by 6 bases, with 17 bases between. Per germline, CDR1 SEHNR and CDR2 FQNEAQ (reference sequence). CDR3 in DNA: TGTGCCAGCAGCCCCTATCCGGAGGTGATCAATGAGCAGTTCTTC. It specifies CASSPYPEVINEQFF. The full variable domain, completed using reference TRBV7-9 and TRBJ2-1, is DTGVSQNPRHKITKRGQNVTFRCDPISEHNRLYWYRQTLGQGPEFLTYFQNEAQLEKSRLLSDRFSAERPKGSFSTLEIQRTEQGDSAMYLCASSPYPEVINEQFFGPGTRLTVL.

The J gene is TRBJ1-1, the V gene TRBV25-1; tentatively, D is TRBD1 (5 bases). The CDR3 is 13 residues long. V gave up 3 bases and J gave up 10 bases, with 15 bases separating them. Germline CDR1 reads MGHDK; CDR2 reads SYGVNS. The DNA of the CDR3 is TGTGCCAGCAGTGACCGAGAAGGTGGGGGAGCTTTCTTT. Translated: CASSDREGGGAFF.

This sequence joins TRBV19 and TRBJ2-7; D may be TRBD1 (6 bases). V was cut by 0 bases and J by 4 bases, with 7 bases left in between. Germline assignment: CDR1 LNHDA and CDR2 SQIVND (reference sequence). The CDR3 is 13 residues long. CDR3 nucleotide sequence: TGTGCCAGTAGTATAGAGACAGGTTACGAGCAGTACTTC. Protein sequence: CASSIETGYEQYF. The full variable domain, its missing parts supplied by reference TRBV19 and TRBJ2-7, is DGGITQSPKYLFRKEGQNVTLSCEQNLNHDAMYWYRQDPGQGLRLIYYSQIVNDFQKGDIAEGYSVSREKKESFPLTVTSAQKNPTAFYLCASSIETGYEQYFGPGTRLTVT.

This chain uses TRBV13 with TRBJ2-1; D gene unclear. The CDR3 sequence is 16 residues long. The V gene's germline CDR1 is PRHDT and CDR2 FYEKMQ (reference sequence). Trimming stripped 2 bases from V and 4 bases from J, with 15 bases between. For the CDR3, the DNA is TGTGCCAGCAGCTTACGTACGCAAGTGGGATACAATGAGCAGTTCTTC. It specifies CASSLRTQVGYNEQFF.

This rearrangement joins TRBV18 to TRBJ2-1, with D tentatively TRBD1 (6 bases). The CDR3 length is 15 residues. Trimming shortened V by 1 base and J by 3 bases, and 10 bases separated the two germline ends. Germline-derived CDR1 and CDR2 are KGHSH and LQKENI. The CDR3 coding sequence is TGTGCCAGCTCACCACGCCCGGACAGCTACAATGAGCAGTTCTTC. It is translated as CASSPRPDSYNEQFF.

This chain links TRBV1 with TRBJ1-2; the table's D call, TRBD1, was not checked against the DNA. TRBV1 is reported as a pseudogene. The CDR3 runs to 16 residues. The CDR3 spells CTSSHRQGSANYGYTF. Written as DNA, the CDR3 is TGCACCAGCAGCCATCGACAGGGGTCAGCTAACTATGGCTACACCTTC.

As regards this clone: One end of the junction is discordant with germline, which a read error may explain. The chain employs TRBV28 and TRBJ1-4, with 7 bases fitting TRBD1. CDR1 is MDHEN and CDR2 is SYDVKM in the germline V gene. The CDR3 sequence is 13 residues long. The CDR3 nucleotides are TGTGCCACCGTGACAGGGACTAATGGAAAACTGTTTTTT. This sequence encodes CATVTGTNGKLFF.

This clone showed up just once. The rearrangement links TRBV28 to TRBJ2-3; D not certain. The V gene's germline CDR1 is MDHEN and CDR2 SYDVKM. V was clipped by 4 bases and J by 8 bases, with 4 bases between them. The CDR3 has 10 amino acids. Here the CDR3 DNA reads TGTGCCAGCAGTTCGGGTACGCAGTATTTT. It is translated as CASSSGTQYF. Filled out from reference TRBV28 and TRBJ2-3, the complete variable domain reads DVKVTQSSRYLVKRTGEKVFLECVQDMDHENMFWYRQDPGLGLRLIYFSYDVKMKEKGDIPEGYSVSREKKERFSLILESASTNQTSMYLCASSSGTQYFGPGTRLTVL.

The chain links TRBV7-2 to TRBJ2-5; 7 nucleotides align to TRBD2. V was pared by 1 base and J by 2 bases, with 4 bases of the junction left unmatched. CDR3 length equals 15 residues. Germline V gene sequence: CDR1 SGHTA, CDR2 FQGNSA. CDR3 coding DNA: TGTGCCAGCAGCTTAGTCAGCGGGATTCAAGAGACCCAGTACTTC. Translating gives CASSLVSGIQETQYF. Variable domain in full (rest from reference TRBV7-2 and TRBJ2-5): GAGVSQSPSNKVTEKGKDVELRCDPISGHTALYWYRQSLGQGLEFLIYFQGNSAPDKSGLPSDRFSAERTGGSVSTLTIQRTQQEDSAVYLCASSLVSGIQETQYFGPGTRLLVL.

The chain carries TRBV19 and TRBJ1-5; tentatively, D is TRBD1 (5 bases). This CDR3 spans 15 amino acids. Germline V gives CDR1 LNHDA, CDR2 SQIVND (reference sequence). Trimming cost V 7 bases and J 4 bases, with 17 bases left between them. CDR3 protein: CASTAGGTLNQPQHF. For the CDR3, the DNA is TGTGCCAGTACCGCCGGGGGGACCTTAAATCAGCCCCAGCATTTT.

This chain connects TRBV15 to TRBJ1-4; 7 nucleotides agree with TRBD1. Germline trimming cut 3 bases from V and 0 bases from J; bases unmatched to any gene: 7. Germline V gives CDR1 LNHNV, CDR2 YYDKDF (reference sequence). The CDR3 runs 17 residues. The CDR3 sequence: CATSRPPGTATNEKLFF. CDR3 nucleotides: TGTGCCACCAGCAGGCCGCCGGGGACAGCAACTAATGAAAAACTGTTTTTT.

This chain uses TRBV2 with TRBJ2-7, with TRBD2 matching 8 bases. There are 15 residues in the CDR3. V was clipped by 1 base and J by 5 bases; unmatched bases: 7. Germline V lookup: CDR1 SNHLY, CDR2 FYNNEI. CDR3 nucleotides: TGTGCCAGCAGTGAAGGGGCGGGAGGCCTTCACGAGCAGTACTTC. Translated: CASSEGAGGLHEQYF.

The table lists this clone with a few counts. V is TRBV7-2 and J is TRBJ2-3; the D is unclear. CDR3 length: 14 residues. Germline CDR1 is SGHTA and CDR2 is FQGNSA. V shed 5 bases and J shed 2 bases, with 11 bases lying between them. The CDR3 sequence: CASSRIGVTDTQYF. The CDR3 region has the DNA TGTGCCAGCAGCCGTATCGGAGTCACAGATACGCAGTATTTT.